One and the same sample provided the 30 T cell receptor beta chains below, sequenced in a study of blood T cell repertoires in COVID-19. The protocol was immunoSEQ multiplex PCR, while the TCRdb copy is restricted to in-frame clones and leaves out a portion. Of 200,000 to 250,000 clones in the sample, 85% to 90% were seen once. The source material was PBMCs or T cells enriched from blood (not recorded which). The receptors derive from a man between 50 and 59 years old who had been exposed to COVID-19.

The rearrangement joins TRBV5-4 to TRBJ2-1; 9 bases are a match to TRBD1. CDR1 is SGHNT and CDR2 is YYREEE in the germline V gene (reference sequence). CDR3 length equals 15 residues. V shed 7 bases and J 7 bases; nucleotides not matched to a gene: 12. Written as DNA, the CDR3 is TGTGCCAGCCTCTCCGGGACAGGGAAGGCGAATGAGCAGTTCTTC. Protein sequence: CASLSGTGKANEQFF.

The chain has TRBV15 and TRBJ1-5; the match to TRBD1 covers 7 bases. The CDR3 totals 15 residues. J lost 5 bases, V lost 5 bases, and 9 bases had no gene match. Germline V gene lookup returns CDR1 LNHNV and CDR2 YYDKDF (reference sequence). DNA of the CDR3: TGTGCCACCAGCGGGGGAAGACAGGGATATCAGCCCCAGCATTTT. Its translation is CATSGGRQGYQPQHF.

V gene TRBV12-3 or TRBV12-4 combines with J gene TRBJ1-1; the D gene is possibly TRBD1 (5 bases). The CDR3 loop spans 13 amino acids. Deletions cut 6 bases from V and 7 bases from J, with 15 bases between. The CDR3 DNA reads TGTGCCAGCAGGCAGGGTGACCTTAATGAAGCTTTCTTT. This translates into CASRQGDLNEAFF.

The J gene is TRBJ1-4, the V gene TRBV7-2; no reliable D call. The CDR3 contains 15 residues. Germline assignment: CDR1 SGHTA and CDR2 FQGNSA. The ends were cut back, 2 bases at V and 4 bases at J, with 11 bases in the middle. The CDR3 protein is CASSLSQNLNEKLFF. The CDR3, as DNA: TGTGCCAGCAGCTTATCTCAGAACCTTAATGAAAAACTGTTTTTT.

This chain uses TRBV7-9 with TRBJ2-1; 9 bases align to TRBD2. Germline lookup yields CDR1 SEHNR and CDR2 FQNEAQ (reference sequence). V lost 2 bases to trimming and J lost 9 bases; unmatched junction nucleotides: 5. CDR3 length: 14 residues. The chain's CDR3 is CASSLYSGSTEQFF. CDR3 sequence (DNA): TGTGCCAGCAGCTTATATAGCGGGAGCACTGAGCAGTTCTTC.

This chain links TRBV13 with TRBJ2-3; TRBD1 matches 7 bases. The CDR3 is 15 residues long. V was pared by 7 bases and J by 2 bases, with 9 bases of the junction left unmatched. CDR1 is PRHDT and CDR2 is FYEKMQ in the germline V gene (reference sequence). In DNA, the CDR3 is TGTGCCAGCACGCCGAGGACAGGCTTCACAGATACGCAGTATTTT. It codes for CASTPRTGFTDTQYF. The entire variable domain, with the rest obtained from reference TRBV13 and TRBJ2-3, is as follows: AAGVIQSPRHLIKEKRETATLKCYPIPRHDTVYWYQQGPGQDPQFLISFYEKMQSDKGSIPDRFSAQQFSDYHSELNMSSLELGDSALYFCASTPRTGFTDTQYFGPGTRLTVL.

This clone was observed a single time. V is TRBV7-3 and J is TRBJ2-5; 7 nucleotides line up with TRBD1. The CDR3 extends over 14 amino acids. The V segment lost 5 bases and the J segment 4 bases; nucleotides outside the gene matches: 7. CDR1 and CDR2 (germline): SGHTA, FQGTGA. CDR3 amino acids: CASSQKGGAETQYF. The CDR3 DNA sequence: TGTGCCAGCAGCCAAAAAGGGGGCGCAGAGACCCAGTACTTC.

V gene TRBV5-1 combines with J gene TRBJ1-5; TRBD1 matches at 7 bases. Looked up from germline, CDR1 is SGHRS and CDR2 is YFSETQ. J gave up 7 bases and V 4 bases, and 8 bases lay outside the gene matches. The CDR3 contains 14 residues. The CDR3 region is CASSPGTEGQPQHF. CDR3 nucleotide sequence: TGCGCCAGCAGCCCTGGGACAGAGGGACAGCCCCAGCATTTT.

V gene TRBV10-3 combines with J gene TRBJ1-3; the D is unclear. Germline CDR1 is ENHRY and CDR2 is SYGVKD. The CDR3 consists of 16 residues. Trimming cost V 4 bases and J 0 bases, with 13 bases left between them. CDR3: CAISGSEHLSGNTIYF. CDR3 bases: TGTGCCATCAGTGGTTCGGAGCATCTCTCTGGAAACACCATATATTTT.

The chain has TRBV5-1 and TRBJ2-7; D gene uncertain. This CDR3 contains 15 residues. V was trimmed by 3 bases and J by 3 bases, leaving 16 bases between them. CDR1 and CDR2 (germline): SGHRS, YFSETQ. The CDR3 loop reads CASSSSPSPLYEQYV. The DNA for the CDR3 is TGCGCCAGCAGCTCGTCCCCAAGCCCGCTCTACGAGCAGTACGTC.

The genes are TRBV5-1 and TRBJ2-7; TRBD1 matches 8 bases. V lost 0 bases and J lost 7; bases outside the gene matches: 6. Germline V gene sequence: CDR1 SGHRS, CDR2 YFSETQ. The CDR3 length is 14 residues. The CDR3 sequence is CASSLGQGLEEQYF. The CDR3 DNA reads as TGCGCCAGCAGCTTGGGACAGGGGTTAGAAGAGCAGTACTTC.

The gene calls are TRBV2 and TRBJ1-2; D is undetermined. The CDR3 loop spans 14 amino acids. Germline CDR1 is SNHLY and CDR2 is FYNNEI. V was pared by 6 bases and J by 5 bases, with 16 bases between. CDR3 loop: CASRTQKKLYGYTF. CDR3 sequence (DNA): TGTGCCAGCAGGACTCAGAAAAAGCTATATGGCTACACCTTC.

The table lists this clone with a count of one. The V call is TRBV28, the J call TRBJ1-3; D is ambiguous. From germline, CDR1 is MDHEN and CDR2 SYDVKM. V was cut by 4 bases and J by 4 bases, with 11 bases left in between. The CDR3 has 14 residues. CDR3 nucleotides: TGTGCCAGCAGTTCAGGTGGTGCAGGAAACACCATATATTTT. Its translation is CASSSGGAGNTIYF.

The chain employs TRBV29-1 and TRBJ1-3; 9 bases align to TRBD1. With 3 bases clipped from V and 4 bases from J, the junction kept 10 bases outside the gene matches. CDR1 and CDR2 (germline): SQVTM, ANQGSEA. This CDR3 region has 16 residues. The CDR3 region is CSVDVWDRAAGNTIYF. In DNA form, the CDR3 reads TGCAGCGTTGATGTTTGGGACAGGGCGGCCGGAAACACCATATATTTT.

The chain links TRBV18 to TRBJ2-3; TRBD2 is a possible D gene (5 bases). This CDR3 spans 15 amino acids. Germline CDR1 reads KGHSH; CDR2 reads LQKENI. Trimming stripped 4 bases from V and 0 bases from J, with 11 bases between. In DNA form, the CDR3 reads TGTGCCAGCTCACGAGACTACACTAGCACAGATACGCAGTATTTT. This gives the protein CASSRDYTSTDTQYF.

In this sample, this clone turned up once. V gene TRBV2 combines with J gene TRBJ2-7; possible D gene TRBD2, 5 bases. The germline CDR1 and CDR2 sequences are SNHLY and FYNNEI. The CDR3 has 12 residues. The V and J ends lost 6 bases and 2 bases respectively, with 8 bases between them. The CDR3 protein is CASREEAYEQYF. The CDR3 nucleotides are TGTGCCAGCAGAGAGGAGGCCTACGAGCAGTACTTC.

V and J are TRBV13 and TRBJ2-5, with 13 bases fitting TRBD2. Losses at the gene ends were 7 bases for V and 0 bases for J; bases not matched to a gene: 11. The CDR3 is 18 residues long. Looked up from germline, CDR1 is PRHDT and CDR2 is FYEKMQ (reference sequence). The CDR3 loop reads CASTSTGTSGIYQETQYF. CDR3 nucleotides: TGTGCCAGCACCTCTACCGGGACTAGCGGGATCTACCAAGAGACCCAGTACTTC.

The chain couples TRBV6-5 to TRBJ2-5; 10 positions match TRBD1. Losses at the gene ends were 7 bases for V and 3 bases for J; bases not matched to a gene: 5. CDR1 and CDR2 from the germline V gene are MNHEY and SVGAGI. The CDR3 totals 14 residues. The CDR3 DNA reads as TGTGCCAGCAAGACCGGGACAGGGGAAGAGACCCAGTACTTC. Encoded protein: CASKTGTGEETQYF.

For the CDR3, the DNA is TGCGCCAGCAGTGGAGGGACTAGCGGGAGGACCTACAATGAGCAGTTCTTC. This encodes CASSGGTSGRTYNEQFF. The chain uses TRBV10-1 and TRBJ2-1, with 15 bases aligning to TRBD2. The germline CDR1 and CDR2 sequences are WNHNN and SYGVQD (reference sequence). Trimming took 4 bases from V and 2 from J; bases not matched to a gene: 3. This CDR3 is built from 17 residues.

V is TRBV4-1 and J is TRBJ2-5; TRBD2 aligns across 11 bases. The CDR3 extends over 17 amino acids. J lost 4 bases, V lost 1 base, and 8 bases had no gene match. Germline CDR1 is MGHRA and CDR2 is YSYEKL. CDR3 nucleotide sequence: TGCGCCAGCAGCCAAGCATGGGGTAGCGGGGGGGGAGAGACCCAGTACTTC. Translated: CASSQAWGSGGGETQYF.

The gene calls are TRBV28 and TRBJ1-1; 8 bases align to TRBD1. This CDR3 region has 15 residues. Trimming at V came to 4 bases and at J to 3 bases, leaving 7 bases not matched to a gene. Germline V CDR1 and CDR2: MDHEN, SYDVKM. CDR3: CASSSGGWWDTEAFF. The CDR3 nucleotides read TGTGCCAGCAGTTCAGGGGGCTGGTGGGACACTGAAGCTTTCTTT. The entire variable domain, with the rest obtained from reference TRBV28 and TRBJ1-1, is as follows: DVKVTQSSRYLVKRTGEKVFLECVQDMDHENMFWYRQDPGLGLRLIYFSYDVKMKEKGDIPEGYSVSREKKERFSLILESASTNQTSMYLCASSSGGWWDTEAFFGQGTRLTVV.

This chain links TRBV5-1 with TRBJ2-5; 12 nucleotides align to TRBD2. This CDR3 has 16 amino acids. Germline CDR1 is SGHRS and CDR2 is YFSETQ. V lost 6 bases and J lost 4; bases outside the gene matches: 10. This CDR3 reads CASTIPSGRAVETQYF. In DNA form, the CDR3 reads TGCGCCAGCACTATTCCTAGCGGGAGGGCCGTAGAGACCCAGTACTTC. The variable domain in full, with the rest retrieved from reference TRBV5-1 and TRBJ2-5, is KAGVTQTPRYLIKTRGQQVTLSCSPISGHRSVSWYQQTPGQGLQFLFEYFSETQRNKGNFPGRFSGRQFSNSRSEMNVSTLELGDSALYLCASTIPSGRAVETQYFGPGTRLLVL.

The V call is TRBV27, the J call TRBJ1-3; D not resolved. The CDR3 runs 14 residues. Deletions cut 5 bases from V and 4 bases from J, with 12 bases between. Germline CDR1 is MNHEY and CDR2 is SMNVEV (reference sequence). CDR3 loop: CASSPAGRGNTIYF. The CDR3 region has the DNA TGTGCCAGCAGTCCAGCGGGTCGGGGAAACACCATATATTTT.

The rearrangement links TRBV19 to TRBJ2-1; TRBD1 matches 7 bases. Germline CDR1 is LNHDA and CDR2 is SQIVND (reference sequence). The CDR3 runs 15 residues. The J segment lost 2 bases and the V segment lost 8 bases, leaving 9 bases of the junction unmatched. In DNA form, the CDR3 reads TGTGCCAGTTGGGATAGGGACAGACCCTACAATGAGCAGTTCTTC. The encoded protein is CASWDRDRPYNEQFF.

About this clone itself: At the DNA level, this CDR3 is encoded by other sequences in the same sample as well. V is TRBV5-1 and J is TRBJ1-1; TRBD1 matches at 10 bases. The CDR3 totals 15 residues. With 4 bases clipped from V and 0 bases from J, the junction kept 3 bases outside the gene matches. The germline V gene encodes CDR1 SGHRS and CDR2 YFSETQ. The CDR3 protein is CASSGGQGVNTEAFF. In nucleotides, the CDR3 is TGCGCCAGCAGCGGAGGACAGGGGGTGAACACTGAAGCTTTCTTT. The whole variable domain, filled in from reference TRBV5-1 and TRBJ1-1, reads KAGVTQTPRYLIKTRGQQVTLSCSPISGHRSVSWYQQTPGQGLQFLFEYFSETQRNKGNFPGRFSGRQFSNSRSEMNVSTLELGDSALYLCASSGGQGVNTEAFFGQGTRLTVV.

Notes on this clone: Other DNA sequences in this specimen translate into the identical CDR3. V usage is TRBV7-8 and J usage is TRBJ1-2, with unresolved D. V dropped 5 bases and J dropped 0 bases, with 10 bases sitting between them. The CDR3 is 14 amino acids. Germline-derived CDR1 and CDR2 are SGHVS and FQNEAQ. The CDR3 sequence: CASSPRISNYGYTF. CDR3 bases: TGTGCCAGCAGCCCCAGGATCTCTAACTATGGCTACACCTTC.

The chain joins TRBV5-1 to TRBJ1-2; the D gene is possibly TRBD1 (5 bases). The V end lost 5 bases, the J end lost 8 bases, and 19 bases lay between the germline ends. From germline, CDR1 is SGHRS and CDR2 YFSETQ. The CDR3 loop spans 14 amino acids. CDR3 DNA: TGCGCCAGCAGACTCGGGACGGGGGTAGGAGGCTACACCTTC. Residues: CASRLGTGVGGYTF.

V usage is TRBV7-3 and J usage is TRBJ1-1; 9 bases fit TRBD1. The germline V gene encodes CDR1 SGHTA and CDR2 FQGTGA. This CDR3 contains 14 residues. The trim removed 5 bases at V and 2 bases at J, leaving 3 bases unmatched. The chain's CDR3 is CASSTGGSNTEAFF. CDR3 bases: TGTGCCAGCAGCACAGGGGGCAGTAACACTGAAGCTTTCTTT.

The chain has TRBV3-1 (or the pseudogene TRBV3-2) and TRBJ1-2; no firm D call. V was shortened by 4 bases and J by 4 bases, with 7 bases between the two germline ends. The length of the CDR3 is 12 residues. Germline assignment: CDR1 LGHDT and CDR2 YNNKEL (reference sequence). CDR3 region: CASSLAGYGYTF. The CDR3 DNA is TGTGCCAGCAGCCTGGCAGGCTATGGCTACACCTTC.

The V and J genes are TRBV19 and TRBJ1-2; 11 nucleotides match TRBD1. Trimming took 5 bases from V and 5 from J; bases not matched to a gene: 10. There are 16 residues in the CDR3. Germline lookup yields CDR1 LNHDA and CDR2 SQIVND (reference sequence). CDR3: CASSFGTGGALYGYTF. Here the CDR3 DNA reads TGTGCCAGTAGTTTCGGGACAGGGGGAGCTCTTTATGGCTACACCTTC.